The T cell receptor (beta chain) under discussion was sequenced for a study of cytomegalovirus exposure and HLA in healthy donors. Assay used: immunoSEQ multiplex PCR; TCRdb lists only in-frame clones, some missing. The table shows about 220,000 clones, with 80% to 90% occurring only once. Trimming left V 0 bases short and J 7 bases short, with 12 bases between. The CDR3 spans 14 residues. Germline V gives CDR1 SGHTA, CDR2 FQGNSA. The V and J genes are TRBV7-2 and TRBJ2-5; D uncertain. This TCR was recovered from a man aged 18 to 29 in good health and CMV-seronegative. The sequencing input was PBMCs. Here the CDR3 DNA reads TGTGCCAGCAGCTTAGCCTTGTCCGGTGGGACCCAGTACTTC. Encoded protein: CASSLALSGGTQYF.